This entry lists 22 T cell receptor beta chains sequenced from one sample in a study of cytomegalovirus exposure and HLA in healthy donors. Primers for the PCR totalled 60 Vbeta and 13 Jbeta. Assay used: immunoSEQ multiplex PCR; TCRdb lists only in-frame clones, some missing. The sample contains about 69,000 clones, under 85% of which appear only once. The sequenced sample consisted of PBMCs. Source of these receptors: an older woman in good health and CMV-seropositive.

The chain is built from TRBV5-4 and TRBJ2-5; 10 nucleotides agree with TRBD2. The CDR3 totals 16 residues. Germline CDR1 reads SGHNT; CDR2 reads YYREEE (reference sequence). Trimming cost V 1 base and J 4 bases; bases outside gene matches: 7. This CDR3 is CASSLTSGKIVETQYF. The DNA of the CDR3 is TGTGCCAGCAGCTTGACTAGCGGGAAAATTGTAGAGACCCAGTACTTC.

This clone has a handful of counts. The chain combines TRBV6-6 with TRBJ1-4, with 7 bases aligning to TRBD1. CDR1 is MNHNY and CDR2 is SVGAGI in the germline V gene (reference sequence). The ends lost 6 bases at V and 8 bases at J; junction bases unmatched: 9. This CDR3 region has 14 residues. In DNA form, the CDR3 reads TGTGCCAGCAGCCCCCTGGGACAGACCGAAAAACTGTTTTTT. Its translation is CASSPLGQTEKLFF.

The chain carries TRBV19 and TRBJ1-1; 10 bases line up with TRBD1. The germline V gene encodes CDR1 LNHDA and CDR2 SQIVND (reference sequence). The V segment lost 6 bases and the J segment 1 base; nucleotides outside the gene matches: 8. The CDR3 is 16 residues long. CDR3 sequence: CASSPTGGIANTEAFF. In DNA, the CDR3 is TGTGCCAGTAGCCCGACAGGGGGCATAGCGAACACTGAAGCTTTCTTT.

Regarding this clone: Other DNA sequences in this sample translate to the same CDR3. The rearrangement links TRBV6-5 to TRBJ1-2; 10 bases match TRBD1. This CDR3 contains 15 residues. V shed 5 bases, J shed 7 bases, and the junction held 10 bases outside the gene matches. Germline V CDR1 and CDR2: MNHEY, SVGAGI. CDR3 in amino acids: CASSLPGQGSSGYTF. As DNA, the CDR3 is TGTGCCAGCAGTCTGCCGGGACAGGGGTCGAGTGGCTACACCTTC.

The V and J genes are TRBV19 and TRBJ2-7; 9 nucleotides align to TRBD2. The V gene's germline CDR1 is LNHDA and CDR2 SQIVND (reference sequence). The CDR3 contains 14 residues. The V gene end was trimmed by 5 bases and the J gene end by 3 bases; junction bases not matched to a gene: 5. CDR3 nucleotide sequence: TGTGCCAGTAGTCGTCTAGCGGGAAACTACGAGCAGTACTTC. It encodes CASSRLAGNYEQYF.

This chain joins TRBV19 and TRBJ2-5; possible D gene TRBD1, 6 bases. Trimming took 5 bases from V and 5 from J, leaving 15 bases between them. Germline-derived CDR1 and CDR2 are LNHDA and SQIVND (reference sequence). The CDR3 totals 14 residues. The CDR3 sequence is CASSQQQGFETQYF. CDR3 in DNA: TGTGCCAGTAGTCAGCAACAGGGTTTTGAGACCCAGTACTTC.

This clone was counted between two and nine times. The CDR3 reads CASSEMTGGSPYEQYF. DNA for the CDR3: TGTGCCAGCAGTGAAATGACGGGTGGGAGTCCCTACGAGCAGTACTTC. The J gene is TRBJ2-7, the V gene TRBV6-1; a weak D match, TRBD2 (5 bases). Germline CDR1 reads MNHNS; CDR2 reads SASEGT. V lost 2 bases and J lost 2, with 16 bases in between. This CDR3 spans 16 amino acids.

This clone occurred a few times. The chain has TRBV11-2 and TRBJ1-2; the D is unclear. This CDR3 is 15 amino acids long. Per germline, CDR1 SGHAT and CDR2 FQNNGV. The V end was cut by 1 base, the J end by 4 bases, with 13 bases between. The CDR3 bases are TGTGCCAGCAGCTTAGGGGAGGGTGTGGGCTATGGCTACACCTTC. Amino acid sequence: CASSLGEGVGYGYTF.

The rearrangement uses TRBV9 and TRBJ2-1, with TRBD2 matching 15 bases. J gave up 4 bases and V 3 bases, and 2 bases lay outside the gene matches. The CDR3 length is 16 residues. Germline V CDR1 and CDR2: SGDLS, YYNGEE. CDR3 region: CASSEGTSGGYNEQFF. For the CDR3, the DNA is TGTGCCAGCAGCGAAGGGACTAGCGGGGGGTACAATGAGCAGTTCTTC.

V gene TRBV28 combines with J gene TRBJ2-2, with 7 bases fitting TRBD1. The CDR3 runs 16 residues. J gave up 3 bases and V 5 bases, and 9 bases lay outside the gene matches. Germline assignment: CDR1 MDHEN and CDR2 SYDVKM. CDR3 residues: CASSLETGSYTGELFF. The CDR3 DNA reads as TGTGCCAGCAGTCTCGAGACAGGGTCCTACACCGGGGAGCTGTTTTTT. Drawing the rest from reference TRBV28 and TRBJ2-2, the complete variable domain is DVKVTQSSRYLVKRTGEKVFLECVQDMDHENMFWYRQDPGLGLRLIYFSYDVKMKEKGDIPEGYSVSREKKERFSLILESASTNQTSMYLCASSLETGSYTGELFFGEGSRLTVL.

A few counts support this clone. The chain recombines TRBV14 with TRBJ1-6; D unclear. V was cut by 3 bases and J by 14 bases, with 20 bases left in between. CDR3 length: 15 amino acids. Per the germline V gene, CDR1 is SGHDN and CDR2 is FVKESK. This CDR3 is CASSQERWRPKALHF. CDR3 DNA sequence: TGTGCCAGCAGCCAGGAGAGGTGGAGGCCGAAAGCCCTCCACTTT.

CDR3 sequence reads: CASSLGGLAFF. The CDR3 coding sequence is TGTGCCAGCAGCTTGGGAGGATTAGCTTTCTTT. J is TRBJ1-1 and V is TRBV11-2, with D unresolved. This CDR3 spans 11 amino acids. V shed 3 bases and J shed 10 bases, with 9 bases lying between them. The V gene's germline CDR1 is SGHAT and CDR2 FQNNGV. The whole variable domain, remainder taken from reference TRBV11-2 and TRBJ1-1, is EAGVAQSPRYKIIEKRQSVAFWCNPISGHATLYWYQQILGQGPKLLIQFQNNGVVDDSQLPKDRFSAERLKGVDSTLKIQPAKLEDSAVYLCASSLGGLAFFGQGTRLTVV.

The chain combines TRBV30 with TRBJ1-1, with a tentative D call TRBD1 (6 bases). Trimming took off 0 bases at V and 6 bases at J, with 11 bases between the two ends. The CDR3 is 13 residues long. The germline V gene encodes CDR1 GTSNPN and CDR2 SVGIG (reference sequence). This CDR3 reads CAWSVQAGAEAFF. CDR3 coding DNA: TGTGCCTGGAGTGTACAGGCAGGGGCTGAAGCTTTCTTT.

The gene calls are TRBV5-1 and TRBJ2-3, with 12 bases lining up with TRBD2. CDR1 and CDR2 from the germline V gene are SGHRS and YFSETQ. The CDR3 length is 17 residues. Trimming took 4 bases from V and 1 from J; bases not matched to a gene: 7. CDR3 amino acids: CASSLAPSGGGTDTQYF. CDR3 sequence (DNA): TGCGCCAGCAGCCTTGCCCCTAGCGGGGGGGGCACAGATACGCAGTATTTT.

This clone was recorded a few times. V gene TRBV28 combines with J gene TRBJ1-6; perhaps TRBD1 as D (5 bases). Trimming took off 6 bases at V and 5 bases at J, with 8 bases between the two ends. CDR3 length: 13 residues. Germline V gene lookup returns CDR1 MDHEN and CDR2 SYDVKM. CDR3 region: CASRGPNNSPLHF. The CDR3 DNA is TGTGCCAGCAGGGGGCCTAATAATTCACCCCTCCACTTT.

The V gene is TRBV19, the J gene TRBJ1-3; D might be TRBD1 (6 bases). V was cut by 4 bases and J by 0 bases, with 13 bases left in between. This CDR3 is 16 amino acids long. Per the germline V gene, CDR1 is LNHDA and CDR2 is SQIVND (reference sequence). This chain's CDR3 is CASSTPGQSSGNTIYF. The CDR3 DNA sequence: TGTGCCAGTAGTACCCCGGGACAAAGCTCTGGAAACACCATATATTTT. Combining the CDR3 with reference TRBV19 and TRBJ1-3 gives the whole variable domain DGGITQSPKYLFRKEGQNVTLSCEQNLNHDAMYWYRQDPGQGLRLIYYSQIVNDFQKGDIAEGYSVSREKKESFPLTVTSAQKNPTAFYLCASSTPGQSSGNTIYFGEGSWLTVV.

This sequence joins TRBV7-8 and TRBJ1-2; 9 nucleotides agree with TRBD1. The CDR3 is 14 residues long. Trimming took 3 bases from V and 4 from J; bases not matched to a gene: 3. The germline V gene has CDR1 SGHVS and CDR2 FQNEAQ. Written as DNA, the CDR3 is TGTGCCAGCAGCTTCCGGGACAGGGCCTATGGCTACACCTTC. Its protein product is CASSFRDRAYGYTF. Together with reference TRBV7-8 and TRBJ1-2, the CDR3 gives the full variable domain: GAGVSQSPRYKVAKRGQDVALRCDPISGHVSLFWYQQALGQGPEFLTYFQNEAQLDKSGLPSDRFFAERPEGSVSTLKIQRTQQEDSAVYLCASSFRDRAYGYTFGSGTRLTVV.

This sequence joins TRBV6-5 and TRBJ1-6; 8 positions match TRBD1. V lost 6 bases, J lost 7 bases, and 5 bases stayed unmatched. Germline values: CDR1 MNHEY, CDR2 SVGAGI. There are 14 residues in the CDR3. The CDR3 loop is CASRRTGRNSPLHF. CDR3 DNA sequence: TGTGCCAGCAGAAGGACAGGGCGCAATTCACCCCTCCACTTT.

DNA of the CDR3: TGTGCTAGTGGTCTCGGACAGGGTATTTCCCAGCCCCAGCATTTT. This codes for CASGLGQGISQPQHF. The V call is TRBV12-5, the J call TRBJ1-5, with TRBD1 matching over 8 bases. Germline CDR1 and CDR2: LGHNT and FRNRAP. Trimming removed 5 bases from V and 7 bases from J; junction bases left unmatched: 10. The CDR3 consists of 15 residues.

The chain couples TRBV5-6 to TRBJ1-3; 9 bases align to TRBD1. This CDR3 has 15 amino acids. The J segment lost 2 bases and the V segment lost 1 base, leaving 1 base of the junction unmatched. The germline CDR1 and CDR2 sequences are SGHDT and YYEEEE. The CDR3 bases are TGTGCCAGCAGCTTGTGGGACAGGGCTGGAAACACCATATATTTT. Translated: CASSLWDRAGNTIYF.

The gene calls are TRBV2 and TRBJ1-4; D is uncertain. The ends were cut back, 3 bases at V and 11 bases at J, with 16 bases in the middle. The CDR3 is 14 residues long. CDR1 SNHLY and CDR2 FYNNEI come from the germline V gene. The CDR3 sequence: CASSEDRGSGKLFF. In DNA, the CDR3 is TGTGCCAGCAGTGAGGACCGAGGGTCGGGGAAACTGTTTTTT. Full variable domain (missing parts from reference TRBV2 and TRBJ1-4): EPEVTQTPSHQVTQMGQEVILRCVPISNHLYFYWYRQILGQKVEFLVSFYNNEISEKSEIFDDQFSVERPDGSNFTLKIRSTKLEDSAMYFCASSEDRGSGKLFFGSGTQLSVL.

V usage is TRBV5-4 and J usage is TRBJ2-5; no clear D gene. With 0 bases removed from V and 5 bases from J, the gap between germline ends came to 14 bases. The CDR3 consists of 15 residues. Per the germline V gene, CDR1 is SGHNT and CDR2 is YYREEE (reference sequence). CDR3 DNA sequence: TGTGCCAGCAGCTTGGTTGGCGGCTGGATGGAGACCCAGTACTTC. Translating it yields CASSLVGGWMETQYF.